These 30 T cell receptor beta chains originate from one sample sequenced in a study of identical twins (dated by TCRdb to 2015 to 2016). Library prep was done by 5' RACE. The data were produced on an Illumina HiSeq 2000. TCRdb trimmed the raw reads at Q25, called clones with MiXCR and kept productive beta chains. Each entry is one CDR3 protein sequence, shown with its most common DNA and genes. In all, the sample holds around 480,000 distinct CDR3 sequences, and 12% to 15% of those were seen once. The top ten constitute 0.5% to 0.65% of the sample. The data were also submitted as part of a second study, on yellow fever vaccine responses in identical twins.

Sequenced input: CD4+ T cells sorted from blood. All receptors come from a woman in her late teens or twenties in good health.

A few counts support this clonotype. V is TRBV12-3 or TRBV12-4 and J is TRBJ2-5; D is undetermined. V was clipped by 5 bases and J by 5 bases, with 6 bases between them. The CDR3 is 11 residues long. The CDR3: CASSAHETQYF. The CDR3 coding sequence is TGTGCCAGCAGTGCTCACGAGACCCAGTACTTC.

This clonotype was picked up a small number of times. The rearrangement uses TRBV2 and TRBJ2-2; the D gene is possibly TRBD1 (6 bases). This CDR3 comprises 14 residues. CDR1 and CDR2 from the germline V gene are SNHLY and FYNNEI. V lost 9 bases and J lost 0, with 11 bases in between. CDR3 sequence reads: CARAGGANTGELFF. CDR3 bases: TGTGCCAGGGCTGGGGGCGCGAACACCGGGGAGCTGTTTTTT.

This clonotype came up a few times. The rearrangement links TRBV28 to TRBJ2-2; no clear D gene. Between the trimmed V and J ends, which lost 1 base and 7 bases, there was a span of 7 bases. CDR3 length: 13 residues. Germline V gene lookup returns CDR1 MDHEN and CDR2 SYDVKM. The CDR3 here is CASSLYQLGELFF. CDR3 DNA sequence: TGTGCCAGCAGTTTATACCAGCTCGGGGAGCTGTTTTTT.

The V gene is TRBV7-3, the J gene TRBJ2-6, with TRBD1 as a possible D gene (5 bases). This CDR3 spans 17 amino acids. Germline assignment: CDR1 SGHTA and CDR2 FQGTGA. V gave up 4 bases and J gave up 0 bases, with 13 bases separating them. The CDR3 DNA follows: TGTGCCAGCAGCTCGACAGTTTCTGTCTCTGGGGCCAACGTCCTGACTTTC. Translating it yields CASSSTVSVSGANVLTF.

J is TRBJ2-1 and V is TRBV28; D could derive from TRBD1 or TRBD2 (6 bases each). V lost 3 bases, J lost 3 bases, and 24 bases lay in between. This CDR3 region has 19 residues. Germline V lookup: CDR1 MDHEN, CDR2 SYDVKM. CDR3: CASSFPRGSAGINYNEQFF. The CDR3 nucleotides are TGTGCCAGCAGTTTCCCCAGGGGTTCGGCGGGGATTAACTACAATGAGCAGTTCTTC. The entire variable domain, with the rest obtained from reference TRBV28 and TRBJ2-1, is as follows: DVKVTQSSRYLVKRTGEKVFLECVQDMDHENMFWYRQDPGLGLRLIYFSYDVKMKEKGDIPEGYSVSREKKERFSLILESASTNQTSMYLCASSFPRGSAGINYNEQFFGPGTRLTVL.

This clonotype was seen more than once but under ten times. The genes are TRBV29-1 and TRBJ2-3; D ambiguous. Trimming stripped 4 bases from V and 3 bases from J, with 8 bases between. Per the germline V gene, CDR1 is SQVTM and CDR2 is ANQGSEA. There are 12 residues in the CDR3. The CDR3: CSVVGDTDTQYF. CDR3 sequence (DNA): TGCAGCGTTGTTGGGGATACAGATACGCAGTATTTT.

There are a few counts of this clonotype. V usage is TRBV5-5 and J usage is TRBJ2-2; 7 bases align to TRBD1. V trimming: 5 bases; J trimming: 0 bases; junction bases outside the gene matches: 4. CDR1 SGHKS and CDR2 YYEKEE come from the germline V gene (reference sequence). The length of the CDR3 is 15 residues. This CDR3 reads CASRWDSTNTGELFF. The CDR3 nucleotides are TGTGCCAGCAGGTGGGACAGCACGAACACCGGGGAGCTGTTTTTT.

The chain uses TRBV19 and TRBJ2-1; unclear D gene. The CDR3 consists of 12 residues. The germline V gene has CDR1 LNHDA and CDR2 SQIVND (reference sequence). The V gene lost 5 bases and the J gene lost 12 bases, with 14 bases spanning the gap. The DNA for the CDR3 is TGTGCCAGTAGTCCCGGGTCATGGGTGCAGTTCTTC. This encodes CASSPGSWVQFF.

This clonotype came up a few times. The chain joins TRBV10-3 to TRBJ2-5; 7 bases align to TRBD2. Germline V gene lookup returns CDR1 ENHRY and CDR2 SYGVKD. This CDR3 is 17 amino acids long. V shed 4 bases, J shed 5 bases, and the junction held 16 bases outside the gene matches. DNA for the CDR3: TGTGCCATCAGTGGGGAACTAGCGATACTCGACGGGGAGACCCAGTACTTC. Amino acid sequence: CAISGELAILDGETQYF.

This clonotype was seen ten or more times. The chain links TRBV5-1 to TRBJ2-6, with a weak D call TRBD1 (5 bases). V was shortened by 2 bases and J by 2 bases, with 5 bases between the two germline ends. The CDR3 has 14 amino acids. The germline gives CDR1 SGHRS, CDR2 YFSETQ. Here the CDR3 DNA reads TGCGCCAGCAGCTTACAGGCTGGGGCCAACGTCCTGACTTTC. The encoded protein is CASSLQAGANVLTF.

The chain links TRBV7-9 to TRBJ2-3; tentatively, D is TRBD2 (5 bases). V lost 2 bases to trimming and J lost 1 base, with 16 bases between them. The CDR3 is 17 residues long. The germline V gene encodes CDR1 SEHNR and CDR2 FQNEAQ (reference sequence). The CDR3 DNA sequence: TGTGCCAGCAGCTTAACTCGCGGCGGGCTCCGCACAGATACGCAGTATTTT. Translating it yields CASSLTRGGLRTDTQYF.

The sample holds a few counts of this clonotype. The chain employs TRBV6-1 and TRBJ2-1; 13 bases are shared with TRBD2. The germline CDR1 and CDR2 sequences are MNHNS and SASEGT. V shed 8 bases, J shed 6 bases, and the junction held 7 bases outside the gene matches. This CDR3 is 15 amino acids long. CDR3 loop: CASSSGTSGINEQFF. The DNA of the CDR3 is TGTGCCAGCTCCTCTGGGACTAGCGGGATCAATGAGCAGTTCTTC.

The V call is TRBV12-3 or TRBV12-4, the J call TRBJ1-1; D remains ambiguous. This CDR3 is built from 12 residues. Trimming removed 6 bases at V and 6 bases at J, with 11 bases between. In nucleotides, the CDR3 is TGTGCCAGCAGGACAACCGCACCTGAAGCTTTCTTT. Its translation: CASRTTAPEAFF.

The rearrangement links TRBV5-6 to TRBJ2-5; D gene unclear. The CDR3 runs 15 residues. V lost 3 bases, J lost 2 bases, and 14 bases lay in between. Looked up from germline, CDR1 is SGHDT and CDR2 is YYEEEE. The CDR3: CASSSSLLAQETQYF. DNA of the CDR3: TGTGCCAGCAGCTCCAGCTTGCTTGCGCAAGAGACCCAGTACTTC.

The table lists this clonotype with a few counts. V usage is TRBV11-2 and J usage is TRBJ2-2; 12 bases match TRBD2. Germline CDR1 is SGHAT and CDR2 is FQNNGV. The V gene end was trimmed by 4 bases and the J gene end by 5 bases; junction bases not matched to a gene: 17. The CDR3 has 20 amino acids. CDR3 in DNA: TGTGCCAGCAGCTCCAGACTAGCGGGAGCTTCCTGGCGGGGAACCGGGGAGCTGTTTTTT. The encoded protein is CASSSRLAGASWRGTGELFF.

The gene calls are TRBV6-1 and TRBJ2-7; 13 bases match TRBD2. The V gene's germline CDR1 is MNHNS and CDR2 SASEGT. This CDR3 has 15 residues. Trimming removed 6 bases from V and 2 bases from J; junction bases left unmatched: 4. CDR3 in amino acids: CASRFGTSGTYEQYF. The CDR3 DNA reads TGTGCCAGCAGGTTCGGGACTAGCGGGACCTACGAGCAGTACTTC.

The V gene is TRBV5-6, the J gene TRBJ2-5, with D unclear. This CDR3 has 16 amino acids. CDR1 and CDR2 (germline): SGHDT, YYEEEE. The V and J ends lost 0 bases and 2 bases respectively, with 14 bases between them. The CDR3 sequence: CASSLGVPLGQETQYF. CDR3 DNA sequence: TGTGCCAGCAGCTTGGGGGTTCCCCTGGGGCAAGAGACCCAGTACTTC. The full variable domain, rest sourced from reference TRBV5-6 and TRBJ2-5, is DAGVTQSPTHLIKTRGQQVTLRCSPKSGHDTVSWYQQALGQGPQFIFQYYEEEERQRGNFPDRFSGHQFPNYSSELNVNALLLGDSALYLCASSLGVPLGQETQYFGPGTRLLVL.

This clonotype has only a few counts. V is TRBV6-2 or TRBV6-3 and J is TRBJ2-7, with D perhaps TRBD2 (6 bases). Trimming removed 9 bases from V and 2 bases from J, with 14 bases in between. Germline assignment: CDR1 MNHEY and CDR2 SVGEGT. The CDR3 has 13 residues. CDR3 sequence (DNA): TGTGCCAGTCGGGAGACGGAACCCTACGAGCAGTACTTC. Encoded protein: CASRETEPYEQYF.

The gene calls are TRBV15 and TRBJ2-7, with TRBD1 as a possible D gene (6 bases). Germline lookup yields CDR1 LNHNV and CDR2 YYDKDF (reference sequence). The CDR3 consists of 14 residues. V shed 0 bases and J shed 3 bases, with 9 bases lying between them. CDR3 region: CATSREGGNYEQYF. The CDR3 nucleotides are TGTGCCACCAGCAGAGAAGGGGGAAACTACGAGCAGTACTTC. The whole variable domain, filled in from reference TRBV15 and TRBJ2-7, reads DAMVIQNPRYQVTQFGKPVTLSCSQTLNHNVMYWYQQKSSQAPKLLFHYYDKDFNNEADTPDNFQSRRPNTSFCFLDIRSPGLGDTAMYLCATSREGGNYEQYFGPGTRLTVT.

This CDR3 is CAIKPASGGSTDTQYF. The CDR3, as DNA: TGTGCCATCAAACCAGCTAGCGGGGGCTCCACAGATACGCAGTATTTT. The V call is TRBV10-3, the J call TRBJ2-3; TRBD2 aligns across 10 bases. Germline values: CDR1 ENHRY, CDR2 SYGVKD. With V trimmed by 7 bases and J by 2 bases, 9 bases remained unmatched. CDR3 length: 16 amino acids.

The V call is TRBV30, the J call TRBJ2-7; 12 bases agree with TRBD1. The CDR3 runs 17 residues. V trimming: 1 base; J trimming: 4 bases; junction bases outside the gene matches: 11. The germline gives CDR1 GTSNPN, CDR2 SVGIG (reference sequence). CDR3: CAWSGVRGTGGEYEQYF. The CDR3 DNA sequence: TGTGCCTGGAGTGGGGTCCGCGGGACAGGGGGCGAATACGAGCAGTACTTC. Supplemented by reference TRBV30 and TRBJ2-7, the full variable domain reads SQTIHQWPATLVQPVGSPLSLECTVEGTSNPNLYWYRQAAGRGLQLLFYSVGIGQISSEVPQNLSASRPQDRQFILSSKKLLLSDSGFYLCAWSGVRGTGGEYEQYFGPGTRLTVT.

In this sample, this clonotype turned up many times. The chain links TRBV4-3 to TRBJ2-1; D remains ambiguous. Trimming shortened V by 2 bases and J by 6 bases, and 14 bases separated the two germline ends. Germline V CDR1 and CDR2: LGHNA, YSLEER. The CDR3 runs 15 residues. The CDR3 nucleotides read TGCGCCAGCAGCCAAAGAAACACCGACCTCAATGAGCAGTTCTTC. Amino acid sequence: CASSQRNTDLNEQFF.

This clonotype has more than one count but fewer than ten. The chain recombines TRBV11-3 with TRBJ2-1, with TRBD2 matching 13 bases. CDR1 SGHNT and CDR2 YENEEA come from the germline V gene. With V trimmed by 5 bases and J by 7 bases, 11 bases remained unmatched. The CDR3 consists of 17 residues. The CDR3 bases are TGTGCCAGCAGCCCGCGACGACTAGCGGGAGGCGCAAATGAGCAGTTCTTC. This encodes CASSPRRLAGGANEQFF.

The V gene is TRBV29-1, the J gene TRBJ1-2; the match to TRBD1 covers 10 bases. The CDR3 is 12 amino acids. Germline CDR1 is SQVTM and CDR2 is ANQGSEA. The V segment lost 4 bases and the J segment 8 bases; nucleotides outside the gene matches: 4. Here the CDR3 DNA reads TGCAGCGTTGGGGACAGGGGCGGCGGCTACACCTTC. Translating it yields CSVGDRGGGYTF.

This clonotype has a count of ten or more. The chain joins TRBV4-2 to TRBJ2-6; D possibly corresponds to TRBD2 (5 bases). Germline CDR1 LGHNA, CDR2 YNFKEQ. The CDR3 is 17 residues long. Trimming stripped 4 bases from V and 0 bases from J, with 13 bases between. The CDR3 loop reads CASSPRRRNSGANVLTF. The CDR3 DNA reads as TGTGCCAGCAGCCCAAGACGGAGGAACTCTGGGGCCAACGTCCTGACTTTC.

This clonotype turned up a few times. V gene TRBV29-1 combines with J gene TRBJ1-4; 9 bases are shared with TRBD1. V gave up 5 bases and J gave up 3 bases; unmatched junction bases: 7. CDR1 is SQVTM, CDR2 ANQGSEA, per germline. This CDR3 region has 15 residues. The CDR3 loop reads CSVTQGALANEKLFF. The CDR3 nucleotides read TGCAGCGTTACACAGGGGGCATTGGCTAATGAAAAACTGTTTTTT.

This clonotype was seen a few times. The chain is built from TRBV7-2 and TRBJ2-1; the match to TRBD2 covers 15 bases. V shed 4 bases, J shed 7 bases, and the junction held 5 bases outside the gene matches. The CDR3 has 16 residues. Germline CDR1 is SGHTA and CDR2 is FQGNSA. The DNA for the CDR3 is TGTGCCAGCAGCTCTGGACTAGCGGGGGGGTTGAATGAGCAGTTCTTC. It translates to CASSSGLAGGLNEQFF.

This clonotype appeared many times. The chain combines TRBV11-2 with TRBJ2-5; 9 nucleotides match TRBD2. Germline-derived CDR1 and CDR2 are SGHAT and FQNNGV. With V trimmed by 1 base and J by 1 base, 4 bases remained unmatched. CDR3 length equals 16 residues. The DNA of the CDR3 is TGTGCCAGCAGCTTAGTACTAGCGGGCCTCCAAGAGACCCAGTACTTC. It yields the protein CASSLVLAGLQETQYF.

This clonotype was counted a few times. The V gene is TRBV12-3 or TRBV12-4, the J gene TRBJ2-3; D assignment may be TRBD1 or TRBD2 (6 bases each). The CDR3 is 15 residues long. V lost 8 bases and J 0 bases, leaving 15 bases between the germline ends. CDR3 loop: CASRLKGGSTDTQYF. CDR3 bases: TGTGCCAGCCGCCTGAAGGGGGGCAGCACAGATACGCAGTATTTT.

This clonotype was detected only a few times. The chain recombines TRBV12-3 or TRBV12-4 with TRBJ2-2; no firm D call. V lost 2 bases and J 6 bases, leaving 4 bases between the germline ends. CDR3 length: 12 amino acids. The CDR3 region has the DNA TGTGCCAGCAGTTTATACCCCGGGGAGCTGTTTTTT. Translating it yields CASSLYPGELFF.